The rows below give T cell receptor beta chains drawn from one sample of a study of T cells after yellow fever vaccination. TCRdb passed the 5' RACE reads through MiXCR, listing each CDR3 protein once. The data contain around 530,000 distinct CDR3 sequences, around 16% of them singletons. The sequencing used PBMCs, collected 5 days after the first yellow fever vaccination. The receptors originated from a man younger than 35 who received the YFV17D yellow fever vaccine. Each CDR3 is given with its conserved first and last residue. Fields, in order: J gene, V gene, CDR3 protein.

TRBJ1-1 TRBV7-9 CASSTSGSTEAFF
TRBJ2-1 TRBV6-2/TRBV6-3 CASSYRNNELFF
TRBJ2-1 TRBV12-3/TRBV12-4 CASSLAVTGPYNEQFF
TRBJ2-5 TRBV29-1 CSVGRGQETQYF
TRBJ2-2 TRBV5-1 CASSLQPGGGANTGELFF
TRBJ2-7 TRBV4-2 CASSQDSSRGVLGDYEQYF
TRBJ2-3 TRBV7-9 CASSPYVERASGTQYF
TRBJ2-1 TRBV12-3/TRBV12-4 CASSFRTEHGRQFF
TRBJ2-1 TRBV9 CASSVEQGSYNEQFF
TRBJ2-3 TRBV11-2 CASRALRIRGGADTQYF
TRBJ2-5 TRBV5-1 CASSLGRTGEETQYF
TRBJ2-1 TRBV24-1 CATSLTGGYNEQFF
TRBJ2-7 TRBV11-1 CASSSATLDRTRTYEQYF
TRBJ1-1 TRBV2 CASSEARVEAFF
TRBJ1-5 TRBV27 CASSLSPPLAQHF
TRBJ2-1 TRBV19 CASRIAGVSYNEQFF